This T cell receptor beta chain is from a study of T cells expressing NK-cell markers. Reanalyzing the 5' RACE reads, TCRdb keeps one entry per CDR3 protein, without DNA. The sample holds approximately 460,000 distinct CDR3 sequences. The germline V gene has CDR1 SGHAT and CDR2 FQNNGV. The CDR3 consists of 14 residues. The sequencing input was blood T cells: a sorted CD56 or NKG2C T cell subset, CD4+ or CD8+ T cells, or bulk PBMC T cells (not recorded which). V usage is TRBV11-2 and J usage is TRBJ2-7; TCRdb's D call, TRBD1, is unchecked because there is no DNA. The origin of this receptor is a woman aged 18 to 75 in good health. The CDR3 spells CASSPGQGGYEQYF.